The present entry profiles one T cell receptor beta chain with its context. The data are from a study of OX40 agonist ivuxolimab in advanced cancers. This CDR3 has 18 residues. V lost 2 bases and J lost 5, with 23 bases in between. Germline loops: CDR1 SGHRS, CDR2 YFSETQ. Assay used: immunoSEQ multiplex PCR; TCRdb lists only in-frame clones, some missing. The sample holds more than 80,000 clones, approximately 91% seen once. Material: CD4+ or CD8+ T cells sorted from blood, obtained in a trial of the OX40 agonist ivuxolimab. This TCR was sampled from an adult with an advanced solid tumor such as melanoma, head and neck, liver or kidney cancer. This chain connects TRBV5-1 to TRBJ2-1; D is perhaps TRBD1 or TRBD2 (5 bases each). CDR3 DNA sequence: TGCGCCAGCAGCTTAAGGGGACGTGAGGGTAGTAGGAACAATGAGCAGTTCTTC. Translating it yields CASSLRGREGSRNNEQFF. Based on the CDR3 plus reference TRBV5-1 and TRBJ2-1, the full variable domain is KAGVTQTPRYLIKTRGQQVTLSCSPISGHRSVSWYQQTPGQGLQFLFEYFSETQRNKGNFPGRFSGRQFSNSRSEMNVSTLELGDSALYLCASSLRGREGSRNNEQFFGPGTRLTVL.